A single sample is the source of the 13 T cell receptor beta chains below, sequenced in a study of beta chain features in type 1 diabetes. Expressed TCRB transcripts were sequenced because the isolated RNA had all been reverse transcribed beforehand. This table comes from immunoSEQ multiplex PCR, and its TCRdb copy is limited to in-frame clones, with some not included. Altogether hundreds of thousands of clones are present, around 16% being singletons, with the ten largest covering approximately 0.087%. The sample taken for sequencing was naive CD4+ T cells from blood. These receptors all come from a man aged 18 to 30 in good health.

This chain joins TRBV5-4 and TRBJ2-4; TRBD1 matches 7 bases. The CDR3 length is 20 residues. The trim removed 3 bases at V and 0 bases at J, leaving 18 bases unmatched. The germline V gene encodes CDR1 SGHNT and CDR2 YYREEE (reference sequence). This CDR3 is CASSSFFTGTDQLAKNIQYF. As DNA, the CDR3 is TGTGCCAGCAGCTCCTTCTTCACCGGGACAGATCAGCTAGCCAAAAACATTCAGTACTTC.

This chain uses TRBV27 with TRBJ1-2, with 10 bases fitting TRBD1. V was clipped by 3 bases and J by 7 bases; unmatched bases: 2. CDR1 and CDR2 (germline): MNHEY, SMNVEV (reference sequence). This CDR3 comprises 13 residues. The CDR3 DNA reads TGTGCCAGCAGTTTGACAGGGGGCTCTGGCTACACCTTC. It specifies CASSLTGGSGYTF.

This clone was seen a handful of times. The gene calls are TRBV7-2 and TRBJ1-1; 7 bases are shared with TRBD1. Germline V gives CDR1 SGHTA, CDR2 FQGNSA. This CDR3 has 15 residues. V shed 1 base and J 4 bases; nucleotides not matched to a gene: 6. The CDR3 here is CASSLEQGLFTEAFF. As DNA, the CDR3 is TGTGCCAGCAGCTTAGAACAGGGGTTATTCACTGAAGCTTTCTTT.

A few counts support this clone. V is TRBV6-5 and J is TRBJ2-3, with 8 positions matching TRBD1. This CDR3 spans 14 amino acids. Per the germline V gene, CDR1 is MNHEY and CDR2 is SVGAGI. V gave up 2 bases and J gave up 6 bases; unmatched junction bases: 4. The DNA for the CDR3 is TGTGCCAGCAGTTACCAGGGGGCTAGCGATACGCAGTATTTT. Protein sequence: CASSYQGASDTQYF.

CDR3 DNA: TGTGCCAGCAGTCGGACGAACACTGAAGCTTTCTTT. Protein sequence: CASSRTNTEAFF. This chain links TRBV6-1 with TRBJ1-1; the D is unclear. The V gene's germline CDR1 is MNHNS and CDR2 SASEGT. V lost 5 bases to trimming and J lost 1 base, with 5 bases between them. CDR3 length: 12 residues.

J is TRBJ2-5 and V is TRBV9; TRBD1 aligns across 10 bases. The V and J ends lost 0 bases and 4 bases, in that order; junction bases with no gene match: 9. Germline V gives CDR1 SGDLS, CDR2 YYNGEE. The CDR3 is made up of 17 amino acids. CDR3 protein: CASSVVPTGGAAETQYF. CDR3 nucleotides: TGTGCCAGCAGCGTAGTCCCGACAGGGGGCGCGGCAGAGACCCAGTACTTC. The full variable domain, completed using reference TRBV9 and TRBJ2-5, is DSGVTQTPKHLITATGQRVTLRCSPRSGDLSVYWYQQSLDQGLQFLIQYYNGEERAKGNILERFSAQQFPDLHSELNLSSLELGDSALYFCASSVVPTGGAAETQYFGPGTRLLVL.

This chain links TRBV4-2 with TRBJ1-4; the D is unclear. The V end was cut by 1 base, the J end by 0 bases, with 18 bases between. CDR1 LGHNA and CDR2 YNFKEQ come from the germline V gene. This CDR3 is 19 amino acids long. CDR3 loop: CASSQARPGSTATNEKLFF. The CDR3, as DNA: TGTGCCAGCAGCCAAGCTAGGCCCGGTAGTACTGCAACTAATGAAAAACTGTTTTTT.

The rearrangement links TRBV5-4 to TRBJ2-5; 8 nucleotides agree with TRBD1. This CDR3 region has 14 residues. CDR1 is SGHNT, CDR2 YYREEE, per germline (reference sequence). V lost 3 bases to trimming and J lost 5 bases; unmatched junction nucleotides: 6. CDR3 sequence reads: CASSSNRGRETQYF. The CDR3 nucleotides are TGTGCCAGCAGCTCGAACAGGGGGAGGGAGACCCAGTACTTC.

The CDR3 spells CASSTPGRGRTEAFF. The CDR3 nucleotides are TGTGCCAGTAGTACGCCCGGGAGGGGGAGGACTGAAGCTTTCTTT. The rearrangement uses TRBV19 and TRBJ1-1, with D perhaps matching TRBD1 (6 bases). This CDR3 is 15 amino acids long. Germline assignment: CDR1 LNHDA and CDR2 SQIVND (reference sequence). With 4 bases removed from V and 5 bases from J, the gap between germline ends came to 17 bases.

The CDR3 region is CASSSRTSGVDEQFF. DNA of the CDR3: TGTGCCAGCAGTTCCCGGACTAGCGGGGTGGATGAGCAGTTCTTC. The chain is built from TRBV2 and TRBJ2-1, with TRBD2 matching over 12 bases. V was pared by 5 bases and J by 8 bases, with 7 bases of the junction left unmatched. Germline CDR1 and CDR2: SNHLY and FYNNEI. The CDR3 sequence is 15 residues long.

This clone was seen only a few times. The CDR3 is CASSSTSRQGNQPQHF. The CDR3, as DNA: TGTGCCAGCAGTTCTACCTCGCGACAGGGCAATCAGCCCCAGCATTTT. V usage is TRBV6-6 and J usage is TRBJ1-5, with a weak D call TRBD1 (6 bases). CDR1 and CDR2 (germline): MNHNY, SVGAGI (reference sequence). Trimming cost V 4 bases and J 2 bases, with 15 bases left between them. The CDR3 has 16 residues.

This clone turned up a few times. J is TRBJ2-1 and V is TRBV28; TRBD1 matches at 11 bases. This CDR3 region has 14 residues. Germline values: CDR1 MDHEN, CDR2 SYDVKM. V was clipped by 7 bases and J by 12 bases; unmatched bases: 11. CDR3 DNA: TGTGCCAGCAAGGGGAGGACAGGGGGCGTTGGGCAGTTCTTC. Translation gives CASKGRTGGVGQFF.

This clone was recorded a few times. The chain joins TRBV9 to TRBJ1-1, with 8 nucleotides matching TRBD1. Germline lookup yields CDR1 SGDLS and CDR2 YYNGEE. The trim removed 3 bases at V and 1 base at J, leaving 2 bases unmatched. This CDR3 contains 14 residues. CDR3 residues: CASSATGENTEAFF. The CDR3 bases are TGTGCCAGCAGCGCGACAGGGGAGAACACTGAAGCTTTCTTT.